Presented here are 24 T cell receptor beta chains from one specimen sequenced in a study of Graves' ophthalmopathy and Graves' hyperthyroidism. The TCR beta CDR3 regions underwent amplification from RNA transcripts. First-round RT-PCR with HTBI primers preceded a second-round multiplex PCR. TCRdb independently ran MiXCR on the multiplex PCR reads; one entry per CDR3 protein. The data contain under 800,000 distinct CDR3 sequences, over 20% of them singletons. Sequencing was performed on peripheral blood. Receptors were obtained from a woman between 18 and 30 years old with stable Graves' hyperthyroidism. Some clones in this sample may be carry-over from other donors' samples.

At least ten counts were recorded for this clonotype. V usage is TRBV28 and J usage is TRBJ1-2; D is uncertain. The CDR3 totals 14 residues. V dropped 5 bases and J dropped 4 bases, with 14 bases sitting between them. Per the germline V gene, CDR1 is MDHEN and CDR2 is SYDVKM. The CDR3 nucleotides read TGTGCCAGCAGTCCACCCGGGAATCGCTATGGCTACACCTTC. This sequence encodes CASSPPGNRYGYTF.

This clonotype was seen many times. The V gene is TRBV5-1, the J gene TRBJ2-2; perhaps TRBD2 as D (5 bases). Between the trimmed V and J ends, which lost 5 bases and 6 bases, there was a span of 17 bases. CDR1 and CDR2 (germline): SGHRS, YFSETQ. CDR3 size: 15 residues. DNA for the CDR3: TGCGCCAGCAGAGTAGTCGGGGAAGAGTCCGGGGAGCTGTTTTTT. Its translation is CASRVVGEESGELFF.

This clonotype has only a few counts. This chain links TRBV12-3 or TRBV12-4 with TRBJ1-6; D remains unclear. Deletions cut 3 bases from V and 7 bases from J, with 22 bases between. CDR3 size: 18 residues. The CDR3 reads CASSLSGSRPRPNSPLHF. CDR3 nucleotides: TGTGCCAGCAGTTTGTCTGGGTCGCGGCCCCGACCGAATTCACCCCTCCACTTT.

The sample holds many counts of this clonotype. The rearrangement uses TRBV30 and TRBJ1-1; tentatively, D is TRBD1 (5 bases). The CDR3 runs 14 residues. V lost 0 bases and J lost 5, with 13 bases in between. Germline CDR1 and CDR2: GTSNPN and SVGIG (reference sequence). The CDR3: CAWSVLREGTEAFF. CDR3 sequence (DNA): TGTGCCTGGAGTGTACTCAGGGAGGGAACTGAAGCTTTCTTT.

In its sample, this clonotype was seen many times. The genes are TRBV12-3 or TRBV12-4 and TRBJ2-2; tentative D call: TRBD1 (5 bases). The V end lost 5 bases, the J end lost 5 bases, and 12 bases lay between the germline ends. The CDR3 totals 14 residues. CDR3 in amino acids: CASSGGARTGELFF. In DNA form, the CDR3 reads TGTGCCAGCAGTGGTGGGGCGCGGACCGGGGAGCTGTTTTTT.

This clonotype was detected many times. A read error may produce the germline difference seen at one junction end. The chain carries TRBV28 and TRBJ1-5; D unclear. The CDR3 sequence is 16 residues long. CDR1 is MDHEN, CDR2 SYDVKM, per germline. The CDR3 DNA is TGTGCCAGCAGTCCCGTGAGGTGGACTAGCAGTCAGCCCCAGCATTTT. Protein sequence: CASSPVRWTSSQPQHF.

This clonotype was seen a few times. CDR3 protein: CASSLFAVSGELFF. The CDR3 bases are TGTGCCAGCAGCTTATTTGCAGTTAGCGGGGAGCTGTTTTTT. The V and J genes are TRBV11-2 and TRBJ2-2; D is ambiguous. The CDR3 is 14 amino acids. The V gene's germline CDR1 is SGHAT and CDR2 FQNNGV. Deletions cut 2 bases from V and 7 bases from J, with 11 bases between.

This clonotype was counted at least ten times. V and J are TRBV6-2 or TRBV6-3 and TRBJ2-5; D possibly corresponds to TRBD1 (6 bases). Germline CDR1 MNHEY, CDR2 SVGEGT. The CDR3 is 14 residues long. V was cut by 5 bases and J by 5 bases, with 15 bases left in between. CDR3 bases: TGTGCCAGCAGTCCTTACGAGGGGGTTGAGACCCAGTACTTC. It yields the protein CASSPYEGVETQYF.

The chain recombines TRBV27 with TRBJ1-2, with D possibly matching TRBD1 (5 bases). CDR3 length: 18 amino acids. The V gene lost 4 bases and the J gene lost 0 bases, with 21 bases spanning the gap. Germline CDR1 MNHEY, CDR2 SMNVEV (reference sequence). CDR3 DNA: TGTGCCAGCAGTTCGATCTCGGACAAACCGAGTACTAACTATGGCTACACCTTC. It yields the protein CASSSISDKPSTNYGYTF.

Many counts were recorded for this clonotype. The chain has TRBV13 and TRBJ2-2; perhaps TRBD1 as D (6 bases). V dropped 5 bases and J dropped 0 bases, with 16 bases sitting between them. CDR3 length: 17 amino acids. CDR1 PRHDT and CDR2 FYEKMQ come from the germline V gene (reference sequence). CDR3: CASSPDGRTANTGELFF. In nucleotides, the CDR3 is TGTGCCAGCAGCCCCGATGGGCGGACAGCGAACACCGGGGAGCTGTTTTTT.

Concerning this clonotype: Germline is not matched at one junction end, which may reflect a read error. The chain carries TRBV7-2 and TRBJ2-7, with D possibly TRBD2 on 5 matching bases. The CDR3 extends over 12 amino acids. CDR1 is SGHTA and CDR2 is FQGNSA in the germline V gene. The CDR3 region has the DNA TGTGCCAGCAGCTTAGCGACAACTAGGCGCCGATTC. It codes for CASSLATTRRRF.

This clonotype was observed many times. The rearrangement uses TRBV7-3 and TRBJ2-7; TRBD2 agrees at 9 bases. The CDR3 sequence is 16 residues long. The V gene's germline CDR1 is SGHTA and CDR2 FQGTGA. V lost 3 bases, J lost 5 bases, and 11 bases stayed unmatched. CDR3 coding DNA: TGTGCCAGCAGCTTGGTTGCGGGAGGGCCACGGAACGAGCAGTACTTC. It codes for CASSLVAGGPRNEQYF. The whole variable domain, filled in from reference TRBV7-3 and TRBJ2-7, reads GAGVSQTPSNKVTEKGKYVELRCDPISGHTALYWYRQSLGQGPEFLIYFQGTGAADDSGLPNDRFFAVRPEGSVSTLKIQRTERGDSAVYLCASSLVAGGPRNEQYFGPGTRLTVT.

This clonotype was seen repeatedly, ten times or more. This chain joins TRBV30 and TRBJ1-2, with D unclear. Looked up from germline, CDR1 is GTSNPN and CDR2 is SVGIG (reference sequence). V gave up 3 bases and J gave up 4 bases, with 9 bases separating them. The CDR3 spans 12 residues. In DNA form, the CDR3 reads TGTGCCTGGAGGAACTACGTCTATGGCTACACCTTC. It codes for CAWRNYVYGYTF. The full variable domain, with the rest looked up from reference TRBV30 and TRBJ1-2, is SQTIHQWPATLVQPVGSPLSLECTVEGTSNPNLYWYRQAAGRGLQLLFYSVGIGQISSEVPQNLSASRPQDRQFILSSKKLLLSDSGFYLCAWRNYVYGYTFGSGTRLTVV.

Notes on this clonotype: A much larger clonotype is one base distant, so this may be a read error. As the CDR3 is not closed by the conserved phenylalanine or tryptophan, this likely results from a read error. This sequence joins TRBV4-1 and TRBJ1-2, with D tentatively TRBD1 (5 bases). CDR3 length: 16 amino acids. The germline gives CDR1 MGHRA, CDR2 YSYEKL. V was shortened by 1 base and J by 3 bases, with 15 bases between the two germline ends. The DNA of the CDR3 is TGCGCCAGCAGCCAAGTCTACTCAGGGCCGGACTATGGCTACACCTAC. Amino acid sequence: CASSQVYSGPDYGYTY.

The table lists this clonotype with many counts. The genes are TRBV11-1 and TRBJ2-5; TRBD2 aligns across 11 bases. Germline V gene lookup returns CDR1 SGHAT and CDR2 FQDESV (reference sequence). This CDR3 region has 17 residues. J was trimmed by 3 bases and V by 5 bases; bases with no gene match: 11. CDR3 sequence: CASSRALGLAGEETQYF. CDR3 nucleotide sequence: TGTGCCAGCAGCCGTGCCCTCGGACTAGCGGGCGAAGAGACCCAGTACTTC.

The table lists this clonotype with many counts. The chain combines TRBV6-1 with TRBJ2-2, with D possibly TRBD1 on 6 matching bases. The CDR3 has 15 amino acids. V was pared by 4 bases and J by 6 bases, with 15 bases between. Germline CDR1 reads MNHNS; CDR2 reads SASEGT. This CDR3 is CASSVDRLGAGELFF. The CDR3 DNA reads as TGTGCCAGCAGTGTGGACAGACTTGGGGCCGGGGAGCTGTTTTTT.

This clonotype was recorded at least ten times. J is TRBJ1-6 and V is TRBV10-1; no reliable D call. The germline gives CDR1 WNHNN, CDR2 SYGVQD (reference sequence). V dropped 2 bases and J dropped 4 bases, with 6 bases sitting between them. The CDR3 covers 14 residues. CDR3 bases: TGCGCCAGCAGTGAGAACGGTTATAATTCACCCCTCCACTTT. Translating gives CASSENGYNSPLHF.

The chain uses TRBV6-1 and TRBJ2-7; 8 bases match TRBD1. The V segment lost 5 bases and the J segment 1 base; nucleotides outside the gene matches: 7. Germline V gives CDR1 MNHNS, CDR2 SASEGT. CDR3 size: 15 residues. In DNA, the CDR3 is TGTGCCAGCAGTCCCGGACAGGGAAGGTCCTACGAGCAGTACTTC. This translates into CASSPGQGRSYEQYF.

This clonotype was recorded at least ten times. The CDR3 DNA follows: TGTGCCACCAGCAGGGGGGGACTAGCGGGACAAGAGACCCAGTACTTC. Translated: CATSRGGLAGQETQYF. V gene TRBV15 combines with J gene TRBJ2-5, with 13 positions matching TRBD2. The CDR3 extends over 16 amino acids. Germline V gene lookup returns CDR1 LNHNV and CDR2 YYDKDF (reference sequence). Trimming took 3 bases from V and 2 from J; bases not matched to a gene: 3.

J is TRBJ2-7 and V is TRBV6-1; tentative D call: TRBD1 (5 bases). The CDR3 runs 14 residues. Germline loops: CDR1 MNHNS, CDR2 SASEGT. V lost 7 bases and J 1 base, leaving 14 bases between the germline ends. The CDR3 spells CASTKGPGSYEQYF. The CDR3 DNA follows: TGTGCCAGCACCAAAGGACCAGGGTCCTACGAGCAGTACTTC.

This clonotype was observed a few times. As DNA, the CDR3 is TGTGCCAGCAGCTGGGCGGGGTTGGTCGCTGAAGCTTTCTTT. The encoded protein is CASSWAGLVAEAFF. The V gene is TRBV5-6, the J gene TRBJ1-1; D is uncertain. CDR1 SGHDT and CDR2 YYEEEE come from the germline V gene. The V end was cut by 3 bases, the J end by 6 bases, with 15 bases between. The CDR3 runs to 14 residues. The complete variable domain, with remaining parts taken from reference TRBV5-6 and TRBJ1-1, reads DAGVTQSPTHLIKTRGQQVTLRCSPKSGHDTVSWYQQALGQGPQFIFQYYEEEERQRGNFPDRFSGHQFPNYSSELNVNALLLGDSALYLCASSWAGLVAEAFFGQGTRLTVV.

In its sample, this clonotype was seen many times. The chain is built from TRBV27 and TRBJ2-7, with 9 bases aligning to TRBD1. Germline-derived CDR1 and CDR2 are MNHEY and SMNVEV (reference sequence). With V trimmed by 6 bases and J by 3 bases, 6 bases remained unmatched. The CDR3 runs to 14 residues. CDR3 in amino acids: CASSRDRALYEQYF. CDR3 sequence (DNA): TGTGCCAGCAGCCGGGACAGGGCCCTCTACGAGCAGTACTTC.

This clonotype was picked up many times. The chain carries TRBV6-1 and TRBJ1-2; D unclear. Germline V gene sequence: CDR1 MNHNS, CDR2 SASEGT. V shed 1 base and J shed 2 bases, with 14 bases lying between them. There are 16 residues in the CDR3. The DNA for the CDR3 is TGTGCCAGCAGTGAAGGCCCGATTCGGCCCAACTATGGCTACACCTTC. Amino acids: CASSEGPIRPNYGYTF.

This clonotype was counted ten times or more. V and J are TRBV30 and TRBJ1-1; D is unclear. Germline V gene lookup returns CDR1 GTSNPN and CDR2 SVGIG (reference sequence). The V gene lost 4 bases and the J gene lost 1 base, with 13 bases spanning the gap. This CDR3 region has 14 residues. This chain's CDR3 is CAWTTQSGNTEAFF. The CDR3 DNA is TGTGCCTGGACCACGCAGTCTGGGAACACTGAAGCTTTCTTT.